These T cell receptor beta chains were read from a single sample in a study of T cell repertoires in cytomegalovirus infection. TCRdb ran MiXCR on the reads and lists one entry per CDR3 protein. The sample has some 700,000 distinct CDR3 sequences, roughly a third seen once. Sequenced: PBMCs. These receptor sequences come from a human donor in good health (CMV status not recorded). Some clones in this sample may be carry-over from other donors' samples. The CDR3 runs from the conserved cysteine through the conserved F or W. The D gene is left open where the match is weak. Size values are once, few and many counts, or a class for expanded clones, and some rows have none.

d_gene,v_gene,j_gene,abundance,CDR3nt,CDR3aa
.,TRBV5-4,TRBJ2-1,.,TGTGCCAGCAGCACCCTCGGGGGTTACAATGAGCAGTTCTTC,CASSTLGGYNEQFF
.,TRBV7-6,TRBJ1-1,.,TGTGCCAGCAGCTTAGTAGGCGGGGTGAGATCTGAAGCTTTCTTT,CASSLVGGVRSEAFF
.,TRBV7-6,TRBJ1-1,many,TGTGCCAGCAGCCCGGCCGGGGGGATTGAAGCTTTCTTT,CASSPAGGIEAFF
TRBD2,TRBV7-2,TRBJ2-5,.,TGTGCCAGCAGCTCGGGGACTAGCCTATACCAAGAGACCCAGTACTTC,CASSSGTSLYQETQYF
TRBD2,TRBV15,TRBJ2-2,.,TGTGCCACCAGCAGAGATGGGGAGGGAGGTGACCTCAACACCGGGGAGCTGTTTTTT,CATSRDGEGGDLNTGELFF
.,TRBV7-3,TRBJ2-3,.,TGTGCCAGCAGCTTTATGGGGACCACAGATACGCAGTATTTT,CASSFMGTTDTQYF
.,TRBV7-3,TRBJ2-6,few,TGTGCCAGCAGCTTCTGGCCCGGGGCCAACGTCCTGACTTTC,CASSFWPGANVLTF
.,TRBV7-2,TRBJ2-3,many,TGTGCCAGCACCCGCCAGGGGGGCGGGTTGCCTGGTACGCAGTATTTT,CASTRQGGGLPGTQYF
.,TRBV20-1,TRBJ2-3,.,TGCAGTGCTGGGAGTATTCGGGGCACAGATACGCAGTATTTT,CSAGSIRGTDTQYF
TRBD2,TRBV3-1,TRBJ2-7,.,TGTGCCAGCAGCCAGGACCCGACTAGCGTCTCGAACGAGCAGTACTTC,CASSQDPTSVSNEQYF
TRBD1,TRBV7-8,TRBJ2-7,few,TGTGCCAGCAGCTCGGGCCCCGACAGGGGCTCCTACGAGCAGTACTTC,CASSSGPDRGSYEQYF
.,TRBV7-2,TRBJ1-1,few,TGTGCCAGCAGCCAAATAAAGGAAGCTTTCTTT,CASSQIKEAFF
TRBD1,TRBV5-6,TRBJ2-7,.,TGTGCCAGCAGAGCCGGGACAGGGGTCGGCGAGCAGTACTTC,CASRAGTGVGEQYF
.,TRBV27,TRBJ2-3,.,TGTGCCAGCAGTCCCACCCCAGATACGCAGTATTTT,CASSPTPDTQYF
.,TRBV30,TRBJ1-1,.,TGTGCCTGGAGGACAAGTAGGGGCGGAAACACTGAAGCTTTCTTT,CAWRTSRGGNTEAFF
.,TRBV28,TRBJ1-6,few,TGTGCCAGCAGTTTAGGTCCGGGTACCCATTCACCCCTCCACTTT,CASSLGPGTHSPLHF
.,TRBV7-2,TRBJ2-7,.,TGTGCCAGCAGCTTTCAGATCCGTTCGGGCGAGACGTACTTC,CASSFQIRSGETYF
.,TRBV20-1,TRBJ1-1,.,TGCAGTGCTAGAAACCGAACAGGTCCGGTCACTGAAGCTTTCTTT,CSARNRTGPVTEAFF
.,TRBV5-6,TRBJ1-3,few,TGTGCCAGCAGCAAACAACAGGGTTCGTGGGGAAACACCATATATTTT,CASSKQQGSWGNTIYF
TRBD1,TRBV7-9,TRBJ1-1,few,TGTGCCAGCAGCTGGCCGGGACAGGAATCGAACACTGAAGCTTTCTTT,CASSWPGQESNTEAFF
.,TRBV29-1,TRBJ2-7,few,TGCAGCGCGGAGGGAGGGGAGGGGGCTTACGAGCAGTACTTC,CSAEGGEGAYEQYF
.,TRBV19,TRBJ1-1,.,TGTGCCAGTAGTCCTTCGCGGCTGAGAATGAACACTGAAGCTTTCTTT,CASSPSRLRMNTEAFF
TRBD1,TRBV7-9,TRBJ2-7,few,TGTGCCAGCAGCTTAGGGGACAGCCCCTACGAGCAGTACTTC,CASSLGDSPYEQYF
TRBD2,TRBV4-2,TRBJ2-7,few,TGTGCCAGCAGCCAAGATTTGGCCGGACTAGCGGGAAACGAGCAGTACTTC,CASSQDLAGLAGNEQYF
.,TRBV30,TRBJ1-2,.,TGTGCCTGGAGTGATCGGGGGCGAACCTATGGCTACACCTTC,CAWSDRGRTYGYTF
TRBD1,TRBV6-1,TRBJ1-1,few,TGTGCCACAGGAACAGGGGCGACGAACACTGAAGCTTTCTTT,CATGTGATNTEAFF
.,TRBV7-6,TRBJ2-5,.,TGTGCCAGCAGCTTAGAACAGCTACAAGAGACCCAGTACTTC,CASSLEQLQETQYF
TRBD1,TRBV19,TRBJ1-2,many,TGTGCCAGTAGAGGGGGCGCAAAGGGCTACACCTTC,CASRGGAKGYTF
.,TRBV28,TRBJ2-7,many,TGTGCCAGCAGCGGACTCTACGAGCAGTACTTC,CASSGLYEQYF
.,TRBV12-3/TRBV12-4,TRBJ2-1,.,TGTGCCAGCAGACGGGGGGCGCGAAATGAGCAGTTCTTC,CASRRGARNEQFF
TRBD1,TRBV12-3/TRBV12-4,TRBJ1-5,many,TGTGCCAGCAGCCGACAGGGCCATCAGCCCCAGCATTTT,CASSRQGHQPQHF
.,TRBV24-1,TRBJ2-2,few,TGTGCCACCAGTGAATTGGACCGAAACACCGGGGAGCTGTTTTTT,CATSELDRNTGELFF
.,TRBV10-3,TRBJ2-2,.,TGTGCCCTCCGCTCGCAGGCAAACACCGGGGAGCTGTTTTTT,CALRSQANTGELFF
.,TRBV19,TRBJ2-3,.,TGTGCCAGTAGTACCGCGGGCCTGAGTGATACGAAGTATTTT,CASSTAGLSDTKYF
TRBD2,TRBV29-1,TRBJ2-7,.,TGCAGCGTTGAAACAACTAGCGGGGGAAACTCCTACGAGCAGTACTTC,CSVETTSGGNSYEQYF
.,TRBV12-3/TRBV12-4,TRBJ1-1,few,TGTGCCAGCAGGGGAGATGGCACTGAAGCTTTCTTT,CASRGDGTEAFF
TRBD2,TRBV5-4,TRBJ2-7,.,TGTGCCAGCAGCCAGAGCGGGGGCGGCTCCTACGAGCAGTACTTC,CASSQSGGGSYEQYF
TRBD2,TRBV27,TRBJ2-5,.,TGTGCCAACAGTCGACTAGCGGTCACTCAAGAGACCCAGTACTTC,CANSRLAVTQETQYF
TRBD1,TRBV28,TRBJ1-2,many,TGTGCCAGCAGTTTATATGGACAGGGTGTTGGGTATGGCTACACCTTC,CASSLYGQGVGYGYTF
.,TRBV12-3/TRBV12-4,TRBJ1-5,few,TGTGCCAGCAGTTTGTCTCAGAATCAGCCCCAGCATTTT,CASSLSQNQPQHF